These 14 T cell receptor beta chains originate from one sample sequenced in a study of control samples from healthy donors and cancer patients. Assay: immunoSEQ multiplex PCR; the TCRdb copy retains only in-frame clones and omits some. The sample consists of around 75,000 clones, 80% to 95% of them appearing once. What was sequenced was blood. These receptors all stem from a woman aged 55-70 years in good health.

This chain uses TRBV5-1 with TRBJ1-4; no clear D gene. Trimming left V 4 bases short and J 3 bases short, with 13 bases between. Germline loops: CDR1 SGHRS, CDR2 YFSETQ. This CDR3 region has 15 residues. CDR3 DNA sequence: TGCGCCAGCAGCGCCGATCCCGGCCCTAATGAAAAACTGTTTTTT. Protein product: CASSADPGPNEKLFF.

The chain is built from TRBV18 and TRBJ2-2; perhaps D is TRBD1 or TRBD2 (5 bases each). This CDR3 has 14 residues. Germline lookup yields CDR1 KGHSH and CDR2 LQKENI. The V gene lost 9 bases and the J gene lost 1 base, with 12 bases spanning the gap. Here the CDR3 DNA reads TGTGCCAGTCAGGGAGACAAGAACACCGGGGAGCTGTTTTTT. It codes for CASQGDKNTGELFF.

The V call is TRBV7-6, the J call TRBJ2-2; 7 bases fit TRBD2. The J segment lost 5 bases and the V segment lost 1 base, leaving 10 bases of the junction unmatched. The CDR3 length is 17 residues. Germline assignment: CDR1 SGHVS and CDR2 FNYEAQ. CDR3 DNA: TGTGCCAGCAGCTTAGGGATCGGTAGCGGGCCGACCGGGGAGCTGTTTTTT. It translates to CASSLGIGSGPTGELFF. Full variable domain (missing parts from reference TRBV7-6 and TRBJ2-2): GAGVSQSPRYKVTKRGQDVALRCDPISGHVSLYWYRQALGQGPEFLTYFNYEAQQDKSGLPNDRFSAERPEGSISTLTIQRTEQRDSAMYRCASSLGIGSGPTGELFFGEGSRLTVL.

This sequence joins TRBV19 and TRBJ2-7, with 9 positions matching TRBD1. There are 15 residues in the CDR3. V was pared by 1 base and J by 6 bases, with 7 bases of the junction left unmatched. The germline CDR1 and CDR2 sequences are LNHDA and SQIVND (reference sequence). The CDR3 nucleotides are TGTGCCAGTAGTATAGGAGGACAGGGGTTCAGCGAGCAGTACTTC. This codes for CASSIGGQGFSEQYF.

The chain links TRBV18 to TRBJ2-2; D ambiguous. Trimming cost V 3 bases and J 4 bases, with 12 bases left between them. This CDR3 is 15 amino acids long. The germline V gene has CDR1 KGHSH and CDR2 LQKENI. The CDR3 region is CASSPRVWPTGELFF. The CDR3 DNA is TGTGCCAGCTCACCCCGGGTTTGGCCCACCGGGGAGCTGTTTTTT.

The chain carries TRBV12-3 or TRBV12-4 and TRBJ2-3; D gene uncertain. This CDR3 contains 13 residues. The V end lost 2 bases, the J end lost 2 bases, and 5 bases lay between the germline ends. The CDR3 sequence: CASSLLFTDTQYF. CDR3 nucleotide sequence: TGTGCCAGCAGTTTATTATTCACAGATACGCAGTATTTT.

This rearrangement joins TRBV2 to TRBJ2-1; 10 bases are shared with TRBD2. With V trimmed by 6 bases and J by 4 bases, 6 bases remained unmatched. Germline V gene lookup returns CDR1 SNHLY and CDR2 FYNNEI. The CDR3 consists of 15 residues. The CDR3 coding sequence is TGTGCCAGCAGCACCGGGACTAGCGCTTACAATGAGCAGTTCTTC. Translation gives CASSTGTSAYNEQFF.

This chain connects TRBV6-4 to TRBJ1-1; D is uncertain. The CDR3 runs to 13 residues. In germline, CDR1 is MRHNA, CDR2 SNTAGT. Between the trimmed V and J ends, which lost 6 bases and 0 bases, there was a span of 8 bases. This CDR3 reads CASSPEVNTEAFF. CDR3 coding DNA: TGTGCCAGCAGCCCAGAGGTGAACACTGAAGCTTTCTTT.

In nucleotides, the CDR3 is TGCGCCAGCAGTCCGCGGACCCGGGTCAGCAATGAGCAGTTCTTC. This encodes CASSPRTRVSNEQFF. The chain couples TRBV5-1 to TRBJ2-1; D uncertain. V was clipped by 5 bases and J by 6 bases, with 18 bases between them. This CDR3 comprises 15 residues. CDR1 SGHRS and CDR2 YFSETQ come from the germline V gene.

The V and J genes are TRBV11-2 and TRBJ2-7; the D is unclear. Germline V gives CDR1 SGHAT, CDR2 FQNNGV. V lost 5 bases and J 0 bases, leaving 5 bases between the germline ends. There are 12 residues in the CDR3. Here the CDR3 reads CASSPSSYEQYF. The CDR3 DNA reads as TGTGCCAGCAGCCCAAGCTCCTACGAGCAGTACTTC.

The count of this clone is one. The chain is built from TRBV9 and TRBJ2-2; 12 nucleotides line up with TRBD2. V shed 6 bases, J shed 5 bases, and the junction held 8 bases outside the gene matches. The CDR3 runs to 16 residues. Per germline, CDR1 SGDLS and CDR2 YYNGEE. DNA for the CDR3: TGTGCCAGCAACGCCGGACTAGCGGGACGGACCGGGGAGCTGTTTTTT. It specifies CASNAGLAGRTGELFF.

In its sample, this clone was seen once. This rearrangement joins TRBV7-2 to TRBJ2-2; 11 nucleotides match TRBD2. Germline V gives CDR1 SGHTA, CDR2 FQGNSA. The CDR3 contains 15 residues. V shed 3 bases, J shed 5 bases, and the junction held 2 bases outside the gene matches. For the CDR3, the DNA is TGTGCCAGCAGCTTCACTAGCGGGAGTACCGGGGAGCTGTTTTTT. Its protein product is CASSFTSGSTGELFF. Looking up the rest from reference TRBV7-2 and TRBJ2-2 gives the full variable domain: GAGVSQSPSNKVTEKGKDVELRCDPISGHTALYWYRQSLGQGLEFLIYFQGNSAPDKSGLPSDRFSAERTGGSVSTLTIQRTQQEDSAVYLCASSFTSGSTGELFFGEGSRLTVL.

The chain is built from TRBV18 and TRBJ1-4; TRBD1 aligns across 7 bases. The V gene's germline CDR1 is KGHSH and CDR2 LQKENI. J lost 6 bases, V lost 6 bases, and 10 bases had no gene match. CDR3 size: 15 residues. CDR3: CASSPRQGGDEKLFF. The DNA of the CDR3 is TGTGCCAGCTCGCCCCGACAGGGAGGAGATGAAAAACTGTTTTTT.

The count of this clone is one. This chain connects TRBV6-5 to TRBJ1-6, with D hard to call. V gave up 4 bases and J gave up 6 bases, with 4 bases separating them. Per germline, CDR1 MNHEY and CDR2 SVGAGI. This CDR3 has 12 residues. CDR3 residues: CASSLPNSPLHF. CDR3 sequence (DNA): TGTGCCAGCAGTTTACCTAATTCACCCCTCCACTTT.